The T cell receptor beta chain under discussion was sequenced for a study of blood T cell repertoires in COVID-19. Germline CDR1 and CDR2: SGHDN and FVKESK. The CDR3 has 14 residues. Trimming left V 1 base short and J 4 bases short, with 8 bases between. Produced via immunoSEQ multiplex PCR; TCRdb's table is partial and in-frame only. The sample has some 42,000 clones, 70% to 85% seen once; the top ten hold 9% to 15%. Sequencing used peripheral blood. The source is a human donor in a cohort sampled during active COVID-19. The chain carries TRBV14 and TRBJ1-5; D gene ambiguous. CDR3 region: CASSQGHPNQPQHF. CDR3 DNA sequence: TGTGCCAGCAGCCAAGGACACCCTAATCAGCCCCAGCATTTT.